This TCR beta chain was retrieved from a study of T cells in Graves' hyperthyroidism and ophthalmopathy. With 8 bases clipped from V and 4 bases from J, the junction kept 5 bases outside the gene matches. The germline V gene has CDR1 MDHEN and CDR2 SYDVKM. CDR3 length: 13 amino acids. This clonotype occurred many times. Patients between 18 and 65 years old had hyperthyroidism, newly diagnosed and lasting under 2 months. RNA transcripts served as the template for amplifying TCR beta CDR3 regions. During a first-round RT-PCR of the TCR CDR3, the HTBI primer set was used. From the multiplex PCR reads, TCRdb called clonotypes with MiXCR, one entry per CDR3 protein. The sample shows fewer than 650,000 distinct CDR3 sequences, 14% of them seen only once.

The sequence was obtained from a middle-aged woman with Graves' hyperthyroidism. Sequenced: blood. This rearrangement joins TRBV28 to TRBJ2-1; 7 nucleotides agree with TRBD2. CDR3 nucleotide sequence: TGTGCCAGCTGGACTAGAGCTTACAATGAGCAGTTCTTC. Translated, it gives CASWTRAYNEQFF.